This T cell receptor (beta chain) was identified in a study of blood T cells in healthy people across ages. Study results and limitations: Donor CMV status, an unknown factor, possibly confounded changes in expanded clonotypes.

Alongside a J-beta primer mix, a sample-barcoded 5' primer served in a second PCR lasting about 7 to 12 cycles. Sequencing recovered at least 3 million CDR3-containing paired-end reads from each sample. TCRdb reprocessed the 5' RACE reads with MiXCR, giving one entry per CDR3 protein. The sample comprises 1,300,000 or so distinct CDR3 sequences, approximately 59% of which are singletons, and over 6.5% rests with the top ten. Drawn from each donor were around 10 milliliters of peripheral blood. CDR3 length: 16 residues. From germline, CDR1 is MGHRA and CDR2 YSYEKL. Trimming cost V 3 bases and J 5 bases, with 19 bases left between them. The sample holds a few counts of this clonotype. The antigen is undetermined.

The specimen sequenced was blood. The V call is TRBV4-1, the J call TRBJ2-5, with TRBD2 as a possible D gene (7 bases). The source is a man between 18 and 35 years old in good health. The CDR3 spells CASSQGGLAYDETQYF. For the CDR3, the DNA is TGCGCCAGCAGCCAGGGGGGGCTAGCGTATGACGAGACCCAGTACTTC.